A selection of T cell receptor beta chains follows, all from one sample in a study of identical twins. TCRdb fed the 5' RACE reads into MiXCR, producing one record per CDR3 protein. The sample has 450,000 or so distinct CDR3 sequences; over 12% are singletons. The data also belong to a second study, concerning yellow fever vaccine responses in identical twins.

The specimen was CD4+ T cells sorted from blood. These receptors were taken from a young woman in good health. The CDR3 runs from the conserved cysteine through the conserved F or W. The D gene is left open where the match is weak. Some rows have no size entry. The others give once, few or many, or a class for an expanded clone.

clone_size: .
v_call: TRBV7-2
d_call: TRBD2
j_call: TRBJ2-7
cdr3_aa: CASSLKGGSSLYEQYF
cdr3_nt: TGTGCCAGCAGCTTGAAGGGCGGGAGTTCACTCTACGAGCAGTACTTC

clone_size: once
v_call: TRBV7-8
d_call: .
j_call: TRBJ2-3
cdr3_aa: CASSLGIVTSTDTQYF
cdr3_nt: TGTGCCAGCAGCTTAGGGATAGTCACAAGCACAGATACGCAGTATTTT

clone_size: few
v_call: TRBV12-3/TRBV12-4
d_call: .
j_call: TRBJ2-7
cdr3_aa: CATKEPGENYEQYF
cdr3_nt: TGTGCCACAAAAGAACCAGGGGAGAACTACGAGCAGTACTTC

clone_size: many
v_call: TRBV12-3/TRBV12-4
d_call: TRBD2
j_call: TRBJ2-1
cdr3_aa: CASSLPGLAAYNEQFF
cdr3_nt: TGTGCCAGCAGTCTACCGGGACTAGCGGCTTACAATGAGCAGTTCTTC

clone_size: .
v_call: TRBV3-1
d_call: .
j_call: TRBJ2-7
cdr3_aa: CASSRAQGYEQYF
cdr3_nt: TGTGCCAGCAGCCGAGCGCAGGGCTACGAGCAGTACTTC

clone_size: many
v_call: TRBV6-5
d_call: .
j_call: TRBJ2-5
cdr3_aa: CASSYRAGNQETQYF
cdr3_nt: TGTGCCAGCAGTTACAGGGCGGGAAACCAAGAGACCCAGTACTTC

clone_size: few
v_call: TRBV7-2
d_call: .
j_call: TRBJ2-7
cdr3_aa: CASSAHRLSYEQYF
cdr3_nt: TGTGCCAGCAGCGCCCACCGACTGTCCTACGAGCAGTACTTC

clone_size: few
v_call: TRBV12-3/TRBV12-4
d_call: .
j_call: TRBJ2-6
cdr3_aa: CASRKQGLSGANVLTF
cdr3_nt: TGTGCCAGCAGGAAACAGGGCCTCTCTGGGGCCAACGTCCTGACTTTC

clone_size: few
v_call: TRBV12-3/TRBV12-4
d_call: .
j_call: TRBJ2-3
cdr3_aa: CASSLAAPYTQYF
cdr3_nt: TGTGCCAGCAGTTTGGCGGCACCGTATACGCAGTATTTT

clone_size: .
v_call: TRBV29-1
d_call: .
j_call: TRBJ2-1
cdr3_aa: CSVGPPRQVYNEQFF
cdr3_nt: TGCAGCGTTGGACCACCGAGGCAAGTTTACAATGAGCAGTTCTTC

clone_size: .
v_call: TRBV6-1
d_call: TRBD1
j_call: TRBJ1-3
cdr3_aa: CASSTGGSGNTIYF
cdr3_nt: TGTGCCAGCAGTACAGGGGGAAGTGGAAACACCATATATTTT

clone_size: few
v_call: TRBV10-3
d_call: TRBD1
j_call: TRBJ2-3
cdr3_aa: CATWGQGSTDTQYF
cdr3_nt: TGTGCCACCTGGGGACAGGGGAGCACAGATACGCAGTATTTT

clone_size: .
v_call: TRBV6-1
d_call: TRBD1
j_call: TRBJ2-4
cdr3_aa: CASTKDRGNIQYF
cdr3_nt: TGTGCCAGCACTAAGGACAGGGGAAACATTCAGTACTTC

clone_size: .
v_call: TRBV5-1
d_call: .
j_call: TRBJ2-3
cdr3_aa: CASSLGQVSTDTQYF
cdr3_nt: TGCGCCAGCAGCTTGGGACAGGTTAGCACAGATACGCAGTATTTT

clone_size: few
v_call: TRBV12-3/TRBV12-4
d_call: TRBD2
j_call: TRBJ2-2
cdr3_aa: CASSFTSGRPPNTGELFF
cdr3_nt: TGTGCCAGCAGTTTCACTAGCGGGAGGCCCCCGAACACCGGGGAGCTGTTTTTT

clone_size: few
v_call: TRBV5-1
d_call: TRBD2
j_call: TRBJ2-5
cdr3_aa: CASSTRLAAETQYF
cdr3_nt: TGCGCCAGCAGCACACGACTAGCTGCAGAGACCCAGTACTTC

clone_size: .
v_call: TRBV3-1
d_call: TRBD1
j_call: TRBJ2-4
cdr3_aa: CASSQLGQLAKNIQYF
cdr3_nt: TGTGCCAGCAGCCAATTGGGACAGCTAGCCAAAAACATTCAGTACTTC

clone_size: many
v_call: TRBV20-1
d_call: TRBD1
j_call: TRBJ2-7
cdr3_aa: CSARRDRIYEQYF
cdr3_nt: TGCAGTGCCAGGCGGGACAGGATCTACGAGCAGTACTTC

clone_size: .
v_call: TRBV7-2
d_call: .
j_call: TRBJ2-2
cdr3_aa: CASSPRSVGGGSGELFF
cdr3_nt: TGTGCCAGCAGCCCCAGATCGGTGGGAGGGGGGTCCGGGGAGCTGTTTTTT

clone_size: .
v_call: TRBV12-3/TRBV12-4
d_call: .
j_call: TRBJ2-5
cdr3_aa: CASKTQGMKTQYF
cdr3_nt: TGTGCCAGCAAGACGCAGGGGATGAAGACCCAGTACTTC

clone_size: few
v_call: TRBV9
d_call: TRBD1
j_call: TRBJ2-7
cdr3_aa: CASSKKDRAFVEQYF
cdr3_nt: TGTGCCAGCAGCAAAAAGGACAGGGCGTTCGTCGAGCAGTACTTC

clone_size: few
v_call: TRBV7-2
d_call: .
j_call: TRBJ2-1
cdr3_aa: CASSLYRGGPSEQFF
cdr3_nt: TGTGCCAGCAGCTTATACAGGGGAGGTCCTAGTGAGCAGTTCTTC

clone_size: many
v_call: TRBV7-2
d_call: .
j_call: TRBJ2-5
cdr3_aa: CASSLGQRETQYF
cdr3_nt: TGTGCCAGCAGCTTAGGGCAGCGAGAGACCCAGTACTTC

clone_size: many
v_call: TRBV7-9
d_call: TRBD2
j_call: TRBJ2-7
cdr3_aa: CASSLVPTSGTSYEQYF
cdr3_nt: TGTGCCAGCAGCTTAGTTCCTACTAGCGGGACCTCCTACGAGCAGTACTTC

clone_size: .
v_call: TRBV7-2
d_call: .
j_call: TRBJ2-7
cdr3_aa: CASSPGTTSSYEQYF
cdr3_nt: TGTGCCAGCAGCCCGGGGACCACCAGCTCCTACGAGCAGTACTTC

clone_size: .
v_call: TRBV5-1
d_call: .
j_call: TRBJ1-1
cdr3_aa: CASSFTHGTEAFF
cdr3_nt: TGCGCCAGCAGCTTTACACATGGTACGGAAGCTTTCTTT

clone_size: .
v_call: TRBV12-3/TRBV12-4
d_call: .
j_call: TRBJ2-6
cdr3_aa: CASSSPSGGANVLTF
cdr3_nt: TGTGCCAGCAGCTCGCCAAGTGGAGGGGCCAACGTCCTGACTTTC

clone_size: .
v_call: TRBV12-3/TRBV12-4
d_call: .
j_call: TRBJ2-6
cdr3_aa: CASSAQGVPGANVLTF
cdr3_nt: TGTGCCAGCAGTGCGCAGGGAGTCCCAGGGGCCAACGTCCTGACTTTC

clone_size: .
v_call: TRBV9
d_call: TRBD2
j_call: TRBJ2-7
cdr3_aa: CASSVGAGAYEQYF
cdr3_nt: TGTGCCAGCAGCGTAGGAGCGGGGGCCTACGAGCAGTACTTC

clone_size: few
v_call: TRBV28
d_call: TRBD1
j_call: TRBJ2-1
cdr3_aa: CASSLGDRDNNEQFF
cdr3_nt: TGTGCCAGCAGTTTAGGGGACAGGGATAACAATGAGCAGTTCTTC

clone_size: few
v_call: TRBV6-1
d_call: .
j_call: TRBJ2-1
cdr3_aa: CASWIGGPYNEQFF
cdr3_nt: TGTGCCAGCTGGATAGGAGGCCCCTACAATGAGCAGTTCTTC

clone_size: .
v_call: TRBV6-2/TRBV6-3
d_call: .
j_call: TRBJ2-6
cdr3_aa: CASSLEGSWANVLTF
cdr3_nt: TGTGCCAGCAGTTTGGAGGGTAGTTGGGCCAACGTCCTGACTTTC

clone_size: few
v_call: TRBV28
d_call: TRBD1
j_call: TRBJ2-4
cdr3_aa: CASSLTGGGNIQYF
cdr3_nt: TGTGCCAGCAGTCTCACAGGGGGCGGAAACATTCAGTACTTC

clone_size: few
v_call: TRBV28
d_call: .
j_call: TRBJ1-2
cdr3_aa: CASSLQRDKSLYGYTF
cdr3_nt: TGTGCCAGCAGTTTACAACGGGACAAATCCCTCTATGGCTACACCTTC

clone_size: .
v_call: TRBV15
d_call: TRBD1
j_call: TRBJ2-6
cdr3_aa: CATSRGTGGSLGANVLTF
cdr3_nt: TGTGCCACCAGCAGGGGGACAGGGGGATCTCTGGGGGCCAACGTCCTGACTTTC

clone_size: once
v_call: TRBV5-6
d_call: .
j_call: TRBJ2-3
cdr3_aa: CASSLAGAGEPRTDTQYF
cdr3_nt: TGTGCCAGCAGCTTGGCCGGGGCTGGGGAGCCCCGCACAGATACGCAGTATTTT

clone_size: .
v_call: TRBV10-2
d_call: TRBD2
j_call: TRBJ2-7
cdr3_aa: CASNGARGYEQYF
cdr3_nt: TGCGCCAGCAATGGGGCGCGGGGGTACGAGCAGTACTTC

clone_size: few
v_call: TRBV14
d_call: .
j_call: TRBJ2-3
cdr3_aa: CASSPGTLLGGDTQYF
cdr3_nt: TGTGCCAGCAGCCCCGGGACTCTTCTTGGGGGAGATACGCAGTATTTT

clone_size: few
v_call: TRBV6-5
d_call: TRBD2
j_call: TRBJ2-2
cdr3_aa: CASSFFHSSGISGELFF
cdr3_nt: TGTGCCAGCAGTTTTTTCCATAGTAGCGGGATCTCCGGGGAGCTGTTTTTT

clone_size: few
v_call: TRBV4-3
d_call: .
j_call: TRBJ2-3
cdr3_aa: CASSQDAGQGTDTQYF
cdr3_nt: TGCGCCAGCAGCCAAGATGCCGGGCAGGGGACAGATACGCAGTATTTT

clone_size: few
v_call: TRBV14
d_call: TRBD2
j_call: TRBJ2-7
cdr3_aa: CASSQETRGSYEQYF
cdr3_nt: TGTGCCAGCAGCCAAGAAACGCGGGGGAGCTACGAGCAGTACTTC

clone_size: few
v_call: TRBV3-1
d_call: TRBD2
j_call: TRBJ2-2
cdr3_aa: CASSQASGVNTGELFF
cdr3_nt: TGTGCCAGCAGCCAGGCGAGCGGGGTAAACACCGGGGAGCTGTTTTTT

clone_size: few
v_call: TRBV5-1
d_call: .
j_call: TRBJ2-1
cdr3_aa: CASSPGYYNEQFF
cdr3_nt: TGCGCCAGCAGCCCAGGGTACTACAATGAGCAGTTCTTC

clone_size: few
v_call: TRBV12-3/TRBV12-4
d_call: .
j_call: TRBJ1-6
cdr3_aa: CASALVSPLHF
cdr3_nt: TGTGCCAGCGCATTAGTTTCACCCCTCCACTTT

clone_size: many
v_call: TRBV4-3
d_call: TRBD1
j_call: TRBJ2-5
cdr3_aa: CASSQLHGQGFGQYF
cdr3_nt: TGCGCCAGCAGCCAACTACACGGACAGGGCTTCGGCCAGTACTTC

clone_size: many
v_call: TRBV28
d_call: .
j_call: TRBJ1-2
cdr3_aa: CASSLNEFAGVRSYTF
cdr3_nt: TGTGCCAGCAGTTTGAACGAATTTGCAGGGGTCCGGAGCTACACCTTC